Sequencing of this TCR beta chain was carried out in a study of T cell changes during pregnancy in multiple sclerosis. TCRdb keeps only in-frame clones here, not all; method: immunoSEQ multiplex PCR. The sample has 75,000 to 90,000 clones, over 80% seen once. The CDR3 sequence is 21 residues long. V is TRBV21-1 and J is TRBJ1-4; the table's D call TRBD1 went unverified against the DNA. TRBV21-1 constitutes a pseudogene. The sequencing used PBMCs, collected in the first trimester of pregnancy. The TCR was taken from a female donor in good health, serving as a control in a pregnancy study. Some clones in this sample may be carry-over from other donors' samples. CDR3 region: CASSKAGLEDSVPRGRRKLFF. The CDR3 DNA reads as TGTGCCAGCAGCAAAGCCGGGCTGGAGGACAGCGTCCCCCGGGGTAGAAGAAAACTGTTTTTT.